Sequencing of this T cell receptor beta chain was carried out in a study of T cell repertoires in aging, cancer and after chemotherapy. This CDR3 is 14 amino acids long. Trimming stripped 4 bases from V and 2 bases from J, with 11 bases between. Multiplex touch-down PCR with TRB-A/B primers amplified rearranged V-D-J TRB sequences. TCRdb reprocessed the multiplex PCR reads with MiXCR, giving one entry per CDR3 protein. In the table there are around 1,000 distinct CDR3 sequences, over 25% of which are singletons. This clonotype rates as medium-sized (0.01 to 0.1%). Peripheral blood genomic DNA, not sorted cells or RNA, was the template.

This receptor was obtained from a human donor with a solid tumor. Input material: blood. V usage is TRBV12-3 or TRBV12-4 and J usage is TRBJ1-2, with a tentative D call TRBD1 (5 bases). This chain's CDR3 is CASSYGALNYGYTF. CDR3 sequence (DNA): TGTGCCAGCAGTTACGGGGCGCTGAACTATGGCTACACCTTC.